This TCR beta chain was identified in a study of identical twins. Unmatched junction bases numbered 4, after V lost 3 bases and J lost 2 bases. CDR3 size: 15 residues. The germline V gene has CDR1 SGHNT and CDR2 YENEEA. This clonotype was seen many times. TCRdb reprocessed the 5' RACE reads via MiXCR and lists one record per CDR3 protein. The data contain some 500,000 distinct CDR3 sequences, approximately 9.6% of them seen just once; the ten biggest clones take up around 3.1%. The same sample was also used in a study of yellow fever vaccine responses in identical twins.

The source of this sequence is a woman between 18 and 29 years old in good health. The V and J genes are TRBV11-3 and TRBJ2-3; 8 bases are a match to TRBD1. Sequencing input: PBMCs. The CDR3 DNA follows: TGTGCCAGCAGCTTCTCAGGGGGCACCACAGATACGCAGTATTTT. Amino acid sequence: CASSFSGGTTDTQYF.